Shown below are 4 T cell receptor beta chains from a single sample sequenced in a study of early T cells in non-severe SARS-CoV-2 infection. One entry per CDR3 protein results from TCRdb running MiXCR on the 5' RACE reads. The sample carries approximately 77,000 distinct CDR3 sequences, 12% recorded once. This specimen was whole blood, taken at baseline. The receptors shown here come from an adult who was a healthcare worker with PCR-confirmed SARS-CoV-2 infection or an uninfected control (not recorded which). The donor label of this sample is uncertain.

This clonotype was seen a few times. This sequence joins TRBV7-2 and TRBJ1-4, with a weak D call TRBD1 (6 bases). CDR3 length: 15 amino acids. V shed 6 bases and J shed 3 bases, with 14 bases lying between them. Per germline, CDR1 SGHTA and CDR2 FQGNSA. The CDR3 sequence is CASRQGPSSNEKLFF. The CDR3 nucleotides are TGTGCCAGCAGACAGGGTCCCTCATCTAATGAAAAACTGTTTTTT.

This clonotype appeared a few times. The genes are TRBV7-2 and TRBJ2-7; D may be TRBD1 (6 bases). The CDR3 loop spans 16 amino acids. Germline values: CDR1 SGHTA, CDR2 FQGNSA. Trimming removed 0 bases at V and 2 bases at J, with 14 bases between. The CDR3 protein is CASSLALSGAPYEQYF. In nucleotides, the CDR3 is TGTGCCAGCAGCTTAGCGCTTTCAGGGGCCCCCTACGAGCAGTACTTC.

Only a few counts were recorded for this clonotype. V gene TRBV4-1 combines with J gene TRBJ2-7; D is unresolved. The ends were cut back, 2 bases at V and 5 bases at J, with 10 bases in the middle. The CDR3 has 13 residues. Germline-derived CDR1 and CDR2 are MGHRA and YSYEKL. The CDR3 region has the DNA TGCGCCAGCAGCCAAAGGTCAGGCGACGAGCAGTACTTC. The encoded protein is CASSQRSGDEQYF.

In its sample, this clonotype was seen many times. V is TRBV20-1 and J is TRBJ1-3; 7 nucleotides match TRBD1. The CDR3 loop spans 15 amino acids. Germline loops: CDR1 DFQATT, CDR2 SNEGSKA (reference sequence). V was pared by 3 bases and J by 4 bases, with 9 bases of the junction left unmatched. DNA of the CDR3: TGCAGTGCTAGGGACTCGACAGGGTTCGGAAACACCATATATTTT. It specifies CSARDSTGFGNTIYF.